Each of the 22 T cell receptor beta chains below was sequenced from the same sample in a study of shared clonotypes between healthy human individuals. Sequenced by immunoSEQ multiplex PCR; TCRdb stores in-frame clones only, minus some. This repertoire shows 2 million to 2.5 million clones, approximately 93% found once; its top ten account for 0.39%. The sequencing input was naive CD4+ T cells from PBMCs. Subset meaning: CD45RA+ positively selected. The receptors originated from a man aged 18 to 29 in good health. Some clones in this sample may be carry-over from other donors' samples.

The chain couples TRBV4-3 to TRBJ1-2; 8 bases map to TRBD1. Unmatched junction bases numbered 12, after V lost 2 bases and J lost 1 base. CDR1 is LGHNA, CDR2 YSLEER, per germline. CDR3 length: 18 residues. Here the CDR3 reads CASSQLTGETVDNYGYTF. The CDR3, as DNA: TGCGCCAGCAGCCAACTGACAGGGGAGACCGTCGATAACTATGGCTACACCTTC.

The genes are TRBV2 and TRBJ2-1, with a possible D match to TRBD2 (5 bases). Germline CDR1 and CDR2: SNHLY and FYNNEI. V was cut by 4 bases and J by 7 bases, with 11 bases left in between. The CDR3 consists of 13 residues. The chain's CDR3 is CASSVGGSNEQFF. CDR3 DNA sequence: TGTGCCAGCAGTGTGGGCGGGTCGAATGAGCAGTTCTTC.

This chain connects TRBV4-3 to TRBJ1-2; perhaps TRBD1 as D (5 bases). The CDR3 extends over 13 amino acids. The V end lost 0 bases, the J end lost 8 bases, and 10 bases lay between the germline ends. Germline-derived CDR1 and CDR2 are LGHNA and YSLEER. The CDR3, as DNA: TGCGCCAGCAGCCAAGAAGCGGGGGACGGCTACACCTTC. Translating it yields CASSQEAGDGYTF.

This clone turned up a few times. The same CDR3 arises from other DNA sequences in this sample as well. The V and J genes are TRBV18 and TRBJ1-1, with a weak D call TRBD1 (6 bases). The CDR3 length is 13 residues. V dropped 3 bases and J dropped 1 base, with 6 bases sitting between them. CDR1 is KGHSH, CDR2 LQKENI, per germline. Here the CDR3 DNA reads TGTGCCAGCTCACCGACAGGGAACACTGAAGCTTTCTTT. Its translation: CASSPTGNTEAFF.

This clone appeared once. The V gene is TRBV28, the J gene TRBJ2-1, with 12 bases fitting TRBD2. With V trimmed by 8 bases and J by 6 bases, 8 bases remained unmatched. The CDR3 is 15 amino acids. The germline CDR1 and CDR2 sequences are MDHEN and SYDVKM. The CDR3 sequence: CASATTSGSINEQFF. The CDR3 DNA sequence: TGTGCCAGCGCGACGACTAGCGGGAGCATCAATGAGCAGTTCTTC. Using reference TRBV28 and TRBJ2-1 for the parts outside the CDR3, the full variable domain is DVKVTQSSRYLVKRTGEKVFLECVQDMDHENMFWYRQDPGLGLRLIYFSYDVKMKEKGDIPEGYSVSREKKERFSLILESASTNQTSMYLCASATTSGSINEQFFGPGTRLTVL.

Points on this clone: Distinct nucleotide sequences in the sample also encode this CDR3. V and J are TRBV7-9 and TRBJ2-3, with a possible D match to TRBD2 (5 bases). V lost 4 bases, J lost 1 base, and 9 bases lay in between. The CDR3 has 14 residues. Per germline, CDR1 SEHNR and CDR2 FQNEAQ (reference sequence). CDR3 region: CASSSPRGTDTQYF. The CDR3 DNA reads TGTGCCAGCAGCTCCCCGCGGGGCACAGATACGCAGTATTTT.

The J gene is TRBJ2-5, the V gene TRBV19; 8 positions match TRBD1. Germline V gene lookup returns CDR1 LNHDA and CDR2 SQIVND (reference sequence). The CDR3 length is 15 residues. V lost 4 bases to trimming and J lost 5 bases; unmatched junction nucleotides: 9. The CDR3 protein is CASSNQGQAGETQYF. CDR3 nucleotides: TGTGCCAGTAGTAATCAGGGACAGGCGGGGGAGACCCAGTACTTC. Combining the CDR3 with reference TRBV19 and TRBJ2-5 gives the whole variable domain DGGITQSPKYLFRKEGQNVTLSCEQNLNHDAMYWYRQDPGQGLRLIYYSQIVNDFQKGDIAEGYSVSREKKESFPLTVTSAQKNPTAFYLCASSNQGQAGETQYFGPGTRLLVL.

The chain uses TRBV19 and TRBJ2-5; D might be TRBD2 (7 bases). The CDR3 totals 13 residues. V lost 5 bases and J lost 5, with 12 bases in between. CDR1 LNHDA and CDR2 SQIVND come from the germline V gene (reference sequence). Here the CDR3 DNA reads TGTGCCAGTAGTCGGGGGGCGGGTGAGACCCAGTACTTC. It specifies CASSRGAGETQYF. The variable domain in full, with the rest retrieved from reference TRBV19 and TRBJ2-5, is DGGITQSPKYLFRKEGQNVTLSCEQNLNHDAMYWYRQDPGQGLRLIYYSQIVNDFQKGDIAEGYSVSREKKESFPLTVTSAQKNPTAFYLCASSRGAGETQYFGPGTRLLVL.

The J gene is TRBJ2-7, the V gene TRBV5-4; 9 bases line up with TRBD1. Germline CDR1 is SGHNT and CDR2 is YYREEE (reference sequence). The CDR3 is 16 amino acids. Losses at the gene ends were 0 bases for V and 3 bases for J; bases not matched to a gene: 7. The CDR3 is CASSLAGTGPRYEQYF. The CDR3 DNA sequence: TGTGCCAGCAGCTTGGCAGGGACAGGGCCCCGCTACGAGCAGTACTTC.

CDR3 DNA: TGTGCCACCAGCGGACGACTAGCGGGACGGAACGGGGAGCTGTTTTTT. This encodes CATSGRLAGRNGELFF. The chain carries TRBV15 and TRBJ2-2; 11 positions match TRBD2. This CDR3 is 16 amino acids long. Germline CDR1 and CDR2: LNHNV and YYDKDF (reference sequence). V dropped 5 bases and J dropped 7; count of bases not matched to a gene: 9.

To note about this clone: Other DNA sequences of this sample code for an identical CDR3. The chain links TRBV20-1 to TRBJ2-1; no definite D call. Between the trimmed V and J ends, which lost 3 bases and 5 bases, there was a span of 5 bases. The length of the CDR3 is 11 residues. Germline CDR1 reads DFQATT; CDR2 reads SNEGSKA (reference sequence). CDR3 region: CSARGNNEQFF. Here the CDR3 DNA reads TGCAGTGCTAGGGGCAACAATGAGCAGTTCTTC.

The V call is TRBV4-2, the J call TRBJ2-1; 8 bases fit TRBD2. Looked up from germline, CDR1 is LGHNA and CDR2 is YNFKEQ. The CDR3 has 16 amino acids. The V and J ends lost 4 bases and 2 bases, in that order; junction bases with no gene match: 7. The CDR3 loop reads CASSPSSAGAYNEQFF. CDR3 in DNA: TGTGCCAGCAGCCCATCTTCAGCGGGGGCCTACAATGAGCAGTTCTTC.

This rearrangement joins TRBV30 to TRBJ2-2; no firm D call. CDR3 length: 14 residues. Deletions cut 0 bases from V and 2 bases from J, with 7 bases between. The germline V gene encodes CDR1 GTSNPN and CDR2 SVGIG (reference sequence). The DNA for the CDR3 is TGTGCCTGGAGTGTATCCGGAAACACCGGGGAGCTGTTTTTT. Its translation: CAWSVSGNTGELFF.

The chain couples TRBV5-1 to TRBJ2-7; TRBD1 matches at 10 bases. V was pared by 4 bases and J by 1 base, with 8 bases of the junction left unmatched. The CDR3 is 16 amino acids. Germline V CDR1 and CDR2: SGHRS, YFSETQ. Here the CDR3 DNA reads TGCGCCAGCAGCCCTCCCCTGGGACAGGGGTCCTACGAGCAGTACTTC. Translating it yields CASSPPLGQGSYEQYF. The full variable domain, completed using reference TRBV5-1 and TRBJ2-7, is KAGVTQTPRYLIKTRGQQVTLSCSPISGHRSVSWYQQTPGQGLQFLFEYFSETQRNKGNFPGRFSGRQFSNSRSEMNVSTLELGDSALYLCASSPPLGQGSYEQYFGPGTRLTVT.

CDR3 residues: CASSSRPYRVAFNYGYTF. The CDR3 DNA is TGTGCCAGCAGTTCCCGCCCCTACAGGGTGGCTTTTAACTATGGCTACACCTTC. The rearrangement joins TRBV27 to TRBJ1-2; tentative D call: TRBD1 (6 bases). Germline CDR1 is MNHEY and CDR2 is SMNVEV (reference sequence). This CDR3 is built from 18 residues. V gave up 4 bases and J gave up 1 base, with 22 bases separating them.

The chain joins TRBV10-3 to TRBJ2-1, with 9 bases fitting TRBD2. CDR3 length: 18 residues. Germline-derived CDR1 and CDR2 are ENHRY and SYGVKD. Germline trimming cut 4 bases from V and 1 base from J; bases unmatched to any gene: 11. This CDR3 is CAISGQTSGKRSYNEQFF. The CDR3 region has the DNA TGTGCCATCAGTGGCCAGACTAGCGGTAAACGGTCCTACAATGAGCAGTTCTTC.

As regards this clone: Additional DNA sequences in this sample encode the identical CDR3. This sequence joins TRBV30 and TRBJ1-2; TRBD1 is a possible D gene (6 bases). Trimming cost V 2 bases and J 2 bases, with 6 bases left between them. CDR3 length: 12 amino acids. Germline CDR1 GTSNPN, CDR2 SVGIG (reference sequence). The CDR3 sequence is CAWSTGNYGYTF. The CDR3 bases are TGTGCCTGGAGTACAGGGAACTATGGCTACACCTTC.

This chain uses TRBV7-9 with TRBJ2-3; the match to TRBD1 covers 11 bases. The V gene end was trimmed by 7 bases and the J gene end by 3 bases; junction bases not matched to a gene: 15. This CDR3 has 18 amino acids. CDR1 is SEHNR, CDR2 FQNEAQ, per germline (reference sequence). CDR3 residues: CASTKRPGQGGLTDTQYF. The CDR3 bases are TGTGCCAGCACGAAGAGACCGGGACAGGGGGGTCTTACAGATACGCAGTATTTT.

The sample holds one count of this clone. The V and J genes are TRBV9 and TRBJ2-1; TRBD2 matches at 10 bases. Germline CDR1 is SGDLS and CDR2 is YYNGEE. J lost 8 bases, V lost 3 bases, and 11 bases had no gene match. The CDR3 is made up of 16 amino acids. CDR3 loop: CASSAIAGGGFDEQFF. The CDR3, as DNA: TGTGCCAGCAGCGCAATAGCGGGAGGAGGTTTTGATGAGCAGTTCTTC.

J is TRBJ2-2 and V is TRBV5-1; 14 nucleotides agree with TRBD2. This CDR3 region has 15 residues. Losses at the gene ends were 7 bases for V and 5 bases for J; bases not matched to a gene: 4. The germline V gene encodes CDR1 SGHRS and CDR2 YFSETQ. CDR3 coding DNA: TGCGCCAGCGGGACTAGCGGGAGAATGACCGGGGAGCTGTTTTTT. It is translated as CASGTSGRMTGELFF.

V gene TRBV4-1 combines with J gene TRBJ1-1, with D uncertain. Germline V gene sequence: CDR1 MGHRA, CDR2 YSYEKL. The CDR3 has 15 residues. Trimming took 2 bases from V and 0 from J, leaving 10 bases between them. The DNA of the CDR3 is TGCGCCAGCAGCCAACGTGACGGGGTGAACACTGAAGCTTTCTTT. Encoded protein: CASSQRDGVNTEAFF.

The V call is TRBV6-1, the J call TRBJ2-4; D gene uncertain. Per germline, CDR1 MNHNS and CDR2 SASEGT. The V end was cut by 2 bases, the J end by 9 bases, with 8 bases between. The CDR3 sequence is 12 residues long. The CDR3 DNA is TGTGCCAGCAGTGAAATTCCGGGCATTCAGTACTTC. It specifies CASSEIPGIQYF.